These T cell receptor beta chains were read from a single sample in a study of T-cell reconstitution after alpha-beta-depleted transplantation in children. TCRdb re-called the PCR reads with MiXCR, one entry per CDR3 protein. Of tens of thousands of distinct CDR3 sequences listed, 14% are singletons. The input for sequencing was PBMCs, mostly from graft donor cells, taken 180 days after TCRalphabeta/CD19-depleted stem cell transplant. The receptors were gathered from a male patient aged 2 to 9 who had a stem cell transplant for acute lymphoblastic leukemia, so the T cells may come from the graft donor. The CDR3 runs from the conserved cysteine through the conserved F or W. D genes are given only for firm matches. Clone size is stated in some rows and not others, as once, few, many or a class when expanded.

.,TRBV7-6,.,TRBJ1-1,TGTGCCAGCAGCTCGTTCGGCGCTGAAGCTTTCTTT,CASSSFGAEAFF
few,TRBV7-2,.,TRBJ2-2,TGTGCCAGCAGCCGACCCGGGGAGCTGTTTTTT,CASSRPGELFF
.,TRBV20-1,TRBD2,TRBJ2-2,TGCAGTGCTCGTCTTCGTGGGAGGGCCACCGGGGAGCTGTTTTTT,CSARLRGRATGELFF
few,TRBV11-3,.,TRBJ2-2,TGTGCCAGCAGCGTGGCTGGGAACACCGGGGAGCTGTTTTTT,CASSVAGNTGELFF
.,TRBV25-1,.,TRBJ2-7,TGTGCCAGCAGTCCCCGGCGTTGGGACTTTGGGACCTACGAGCAGTACTTC,CASSPRRWDFGTYEQYF
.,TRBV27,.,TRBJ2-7,TGTGCCAGCAGCCGACTGAGGAGCTCCTACGAGCAGTACTTC,CASSRLRSSYEQYF
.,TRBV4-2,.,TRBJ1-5,TGTGCCAGCAGCCTAAGTATCCGGGACAAAGGCAATCAGCCCCAGCATTTT,CASSLSIRDKGNQPQHF
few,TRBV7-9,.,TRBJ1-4,TGTGCCAGCAGTAATATCGCCGGTCCCCGAACAACTAATGAAAAACTGTTTTTT,CASSNIAGPRTTNEKLFF
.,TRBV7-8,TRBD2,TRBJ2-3,TGTGCCAGCAGCTACCCCCACGTGGGAGGGGATCTAAGCACAGATACGCAGTATTTT,CASSYPHVGGDLSTDTQYF
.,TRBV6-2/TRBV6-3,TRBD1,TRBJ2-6,TGTGCCAGTAGACAGGGTGGGGCCAACGTCCTGACTTTC,CASRQGGANVLTF
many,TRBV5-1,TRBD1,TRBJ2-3,TGCGCCAGCAGCTTGGGAGGGGGCGCCGATACGCAGTATTTT,CASSLGGGADTQYF
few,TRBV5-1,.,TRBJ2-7,TGCGCCAGCAGCTTAAGACCGTCTAGCGCGAGCTCCTACGAGCAGTACTTC,CASSLRPSSASSYEQYF
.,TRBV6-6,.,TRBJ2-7,TGTGCCAGCAGGTTCAGGGGAACCTACGAGCAGTACTTC,CASRFRGTYEQYF
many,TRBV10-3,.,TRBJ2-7,TGTGCCATCAGTGAGGGCAGCTACGAGCAGTACTTC,CAISEGSYEQYF
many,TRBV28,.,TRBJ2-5,TGTGCCAGCACCGGGGGTCAAGAGACCCAGTACTTC,CASTGGQETQYF
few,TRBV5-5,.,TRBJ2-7,TGTGCCAGCAGCTCCCAGACAGAGAGCTCCTACGAGCAGTACTTC,CASSSQTESSYEQYF
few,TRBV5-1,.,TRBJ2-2,TGCGCCAGCAGCTTGACAGCGGCCGGGGAGCTGTTTTTT,CASSLTAAGELFF
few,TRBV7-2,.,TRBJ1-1,TGTGCCAGCAGCTTCGGGGCTGAAGCTTTCTTT,CASSFGAEAFF
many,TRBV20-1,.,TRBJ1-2,TGCAGTGCTAAGACCGACACCTTC,CSAKTDTF
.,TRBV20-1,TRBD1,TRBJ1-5,TGCAGTGCTTGGGACAGGGGGTCGTATCAGCCCCAGCATTTT,CSAWDRGSYQPQHF
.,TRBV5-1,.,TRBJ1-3,TGCGCCAGCAGCTTGGGACGGAGCTCTGGAAACACCATATATTTT,CASSLGRSSGNTIYF
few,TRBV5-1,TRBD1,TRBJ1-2,TGCGCCAGCAGCTTGCCCGGGACAGGGATGGATGGCTACACCTTC,CASSLPGTGMDGYTF
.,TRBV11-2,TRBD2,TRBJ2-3,TGTGCCAGCAGCTCGACGGGGGCCCTACTAGCGGTCACAGATACGCAGTATTTT,CASSSTGALLAVTDTQYF
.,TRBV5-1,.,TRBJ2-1,TGCGCCAGCAGCTTCTGGCAGGGAAATGAGCAGTTCTTC,CASSFWQGNEQFF
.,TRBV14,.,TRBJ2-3,TGTGCCAGCAGCCTAACCGGCCCAGATACGCAGTATTTT,CASSLTGPDTQYF
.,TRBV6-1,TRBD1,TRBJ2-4,TGTGCCAGCAGCCGAGGGACAGTCCTAGCCAAAAACATTCAGTACTTC,CASSRGTVLAKNIQYF
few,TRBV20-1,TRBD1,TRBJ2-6,TGCAGTGCCCGAAAGGGGGCCGGGGCCAACGTCCTGACTTTC,CSARKGAGANVLTF
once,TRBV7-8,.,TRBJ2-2,TGTGCCAGCAGCTATCCAGGGGGGACCGGGGAGCTGTTTTTT,CASSYPGGTGELFF
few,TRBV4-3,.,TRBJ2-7,TGCGCCAGCAGCCAAGATTTGGGGGTCTACGAGCAGTACTTC,CASSQDLGVYEQYF
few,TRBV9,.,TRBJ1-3,TGTGCCAGCAGCGTAGCGAGCTCTGGAAACACCATATATTTT,CASSVASSGNTIYF
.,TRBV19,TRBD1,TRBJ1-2,TGTGCCAGTATGTCGGGACAGGCCCTATATGGCCTCACCTTC,CASMSGQALYGLTF
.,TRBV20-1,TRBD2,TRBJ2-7,TGCAGTGCTAGAGTTAGCGGGGGGGCATTACACGAGCAGTACTTC,CSARVSGGALHEQYF
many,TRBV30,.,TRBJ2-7,TGTGCCTGGAGTGGGGGCCCCTACGAGCAGTACTTC,CAWSGGPYEQYF
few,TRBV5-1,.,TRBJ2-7,TGCGCCAGCAGCTTGGGGCAGCTCTCCTACGAGCAGTACTTC,CASSLGQLSYEQYF
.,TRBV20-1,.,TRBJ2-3,TGCAGTGCTGCACCCGGGACAAGTTATACGCAGTATTTT,CSAAPGTSYTQYF
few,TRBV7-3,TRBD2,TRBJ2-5,TGTGCCAGCAGCTTAGGGCGGGAGTCAGAGACCCAGTACTTC,CASSLGRESETQYF
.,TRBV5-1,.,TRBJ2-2,TGCGCCAGCAGCTTGGGGACAGCCAGGGCCGGGGAGCTGTTTTTT,CASSLGTARAGELFF
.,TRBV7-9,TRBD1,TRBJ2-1,TGTGCCAGCAGCTTCGGGACAGGAGGCGGCGGTGAGCAGTTCTTC,CASSFGTGGGGEQFF
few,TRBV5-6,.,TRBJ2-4,TGTGCCAGCAGGACGGGTGGGGACATTCAGTACTTC,CASRTGGDIQYF
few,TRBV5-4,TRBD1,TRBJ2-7,TGTGCCAGCAGCTTAGACAGGGGGCCTAGTTTCAAGATTTCCTACGAGCAGTACTTC,CASSLDRGPSFKISYEQYF
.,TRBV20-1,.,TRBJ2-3,TGCAGTGCTAGAGAGGGAAGTGTCCCAGATACGCAGTATTTT,CSAREGSVPDTQYF
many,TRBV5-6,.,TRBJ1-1,TGTGCCAGCACCGTTAGAGGGCCCCGGAACACTGAAGCTTTCTTT,CASTVRGPRNTEAFF
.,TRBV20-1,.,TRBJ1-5,TGCAGTGCTAGAGATATGGCCGGGAACGCACATTTT,CSARDMAGNAHF
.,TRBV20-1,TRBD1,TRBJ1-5,TGCAGTGCTAGAACGACAGGGGGCTTGCTGCGGCCCCAGCATTTT,CSARTTGGLLRPQHF
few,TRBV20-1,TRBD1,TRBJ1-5,TGCAGTGCTAGAGGACAGGGCGTCAGGCCCCAGCATTTT,CSARGQGVRPQHF